This TCR beta chain stems from a study of patients and donors after allogeneic stem cell transplantation. From the RT-PCR reads, TCRdb called clonotypes with MiXCR, one entry per CDR3 protein. The table lists 70,000 or so distinct CDR3 sequences, about a quarter of them singletons. This CDR3 is 13 amino acids long. CDR1 is MNHEY and CDR2 is SVGAGI in the germline V gene. Between the trimmed V and J ends, which lost 5 bases and 3 bases, there was a span of 11 bases. The TCR sequence derives from a human donor who was either an allogeneic HSCT recipient or a stem cell or donor lymphocyte infusion donor (not recorded which). It is not recorded whose cells these are; they may come from a transplant donor. The sequenced sample was blood, either unsorted or a sorted T cell fraction (not recorded which). The genes are TRBV6-5 and TRBJ2-7; perhaps TRBD1 as D (6 bases). The CDR3 protein is CASSRTANYEQYF. CDR3 in DNA: TGTGCCAGCAGTAGGACAGCCAACTACGAGCAGTACTTC.